This passage covers 11 T cell receptor beta chains from one sample sequenced in a study of identifying expanded T cells in peripheral blood. Using immunoSEQ multiplex PCR, the repertoire was profiled, and TCRdb retains in-frame clones only, with some absent. The sample contains more than 85,000 clones, about 91% of which appear only once. Sequenced sample: blood. The receptors come from a person aged 18 to 75 in good health.

The chain uses TRBV5-1 and TRBJ2-1; 8 bases map to TRBD1. CDR3 length: 17 amino acids. Losses at the gene ends were 2 bases for V and 0 bases for J; bases not matched to a gene: 7. Germline V gives CDR1 SGHRS, CDR2 YFSETQ. The CDR3 coding sequence is TGCGCCAGCAGCTTCAGGGGGCCCAGGAGCTCCTACAATGAGCAGTTCTTC. This codes for CASSFRGPRSSYNEQFF.

The V gene is TRBV30, the J gene TRBJ2-6; perhaps TRBD1 as D (6 bases). The V gene lost 1 base and the J gene lost 2 bases, with 9 bases spanning the gap. The CDR3 totals 15 residues. Germline V lookup: CDR1 GTSNPN, CDR2 SVGIG (reference sequence). CDR3 DNA sequence: TGTGCCTGGAGTGAGGGGGTCGCTGGGGCCAACGTCCTGACTTTC. Amino acid sequence: CAWSEGVAGANVLTF.

The rearrangement links TRBV7-9 to TRBJ1-2, with D perhaps TRBD1 (6 bases). Germline CDR1 and CDR2: SEHNR and FQNEAQ (reference sequence). The CDR3 loop spans 15 amino acids. V was pared by 5 bases and J by 4 bases, with 17 bases between. CDR3 DNA: TGTGCCAGCAGCCCCTCCCGGGGCAGGGGCTATGGCTACACCTTC. This gives the protein CASSPSRGRGYGYTF.

About this clone itself: An end of the junction differs from the germline gene, which may be a read error. The gene calls are TRBV28 and TRBJ1-3; 7 nucleotides line up with TRBD1. The CDR3 has 12 residues. Germline V gives CDR1 MDHEN, CDR2 SYDVKM. The CDR3 sequence: CASSLERGQRFF. CDR3 nucleotides: TGTGCCAGCAGTTTAGAACGGGGACAGCGCTTTTTT.

This chain connects TRBV7-9 to TRBJ2-7; possible D gene TRBD1, 6 bases. Trimming shortened V by 4 bases and J by 3 bases, and 16 bases separated the two germline ends. The CDR3 totals 15 residues. Per the germline V gene, CDR1 is SEHNR and CDR2 is FQNEAQ (reference sequence). Here the CDR3 reads CASSSGQQGNYEQYF. For the CDR3, the DNA is TGTGCCAGCAGCTCAGGACAACAGGGTAACTACGAGCAGTACTTC.

The rearrangement joins TRBV7-2 to TRBJ1-5, with D unresolved. This CDR3 has 13 residues. Germline loops: CDR1 SGHTA, CDR2 FQGNSA. The V gene lost 5 bases and the J gene lost 3 bases, with 8 bases spanning the gap. The CDR3 spells CASSTPHNQPQHF. The CDR3 DNA follows: TGTGCCAGCAGCACCCCGCACAATCAGCCCCAGCATTTT.

The chain links TRBV10-3 to TRBJ2-1; TRBD2 might be the D (6 bases). Germline V CDR1 and CDR2: ENHRY, SYGVKD. V lost 0 bases, J lost 4 bases, and 10 bases lay in between. The CDR3 loop spans 15 amino acids. Here the CDR3 DNA reads TGTGCCATCAGTGAGTCTAGCGGTACTTACAATGAGCAGTTCTTC. This encodes CAISESSGTYNEQFF.

This clone appeared a few times. This chain connects TRBV27 to TRBJ2-3; no firm D call. Germline values: CDR1 MNHEY, CDR2 SMNVEV (reference sequence). The V end lost 6 bases, the J end lost 2 bases, and 9 bases lay between the germline ends. CDR3 length equals 13 residues. Here the CDR3 DNA reads TGTGCCAGCAGCTACGGATACACAGATACGCAGTATTTT. Residues: CASSYGYTDTQYF.

The rearrangement uses TRBV7-2 and TRBJ2-5; the D is unclear. The germline V gene encodes CDR1 SGHTA and CDR2 FQGNSA. CDR3 length equals 13 residues. The ends were cut back, 5 bases at V and 4 bases at J, with 11 bases in the middle. The CDR3 nucleotides read TGTGCCAGCAGCCCCTGGCCGCGAGAGACCCAGTACTTC. The encoded protein is CASSPWPRETQYF.

The chain links TRBV27 to TRBJ2-7, with TRBD1 as a possible D gene (6 bases). The germline V gene encodes CDR1 MNHEY and CDR2 SMNVEV (reference sequence). V was pared by 6 bases and J by 2 bases, with 14 bases between. CDR3 length equals 14 residues. CDR3 nucleotide sequence: TGTGCCAGCAGCCCGGGACAACTCCCCTACGAGCAGTACTTC. It encodes CASSPGQLPYEQYF.

This clone has only one observation. CDR3: CASSLAGWDIDYGYTF. The CDR3 region has the DNA TGTGCCAGCAGCTTGGCTGGGTGGGACATTGACTATGGCTACACCTTC. The chain joins TRBV5-4 to TRBJ1-2; D possibly corresponds to TRBD1 (6 bases). V was trimmed by 0 bases and J by 3 bases, leaving 15 bases between them. The CDR3 totals 16 residues. Germline V gene data show CDR1 as SGHNT and CDR2 as YYREEE (reference sequence).